These 3 T cell receptor beta chains share one sample of origin, sequenced in a study of shared clonotypes between healthy human individuals. Profiling relied on immunoSEQ multiplex PCR, and the TCRdb table lists in-frame clones only, not all of them. The sample records about 510,000 clones, approximately 79% being singletons. Sequencing input: PBMCs. Source of these receptors: a woman between 35 and 50 years old in good health. Some clones in this sample may be carry-over from other donors' samples.

The V call is TRBV5-4, the J call TRBJ2-3; 9 nucleotides align to TRBD2. The V segment lost 0 bases and the J segment 2 bases; nucleotides outside the gene matches: 13. This CDR3 comprises 19 residues. The germline gives CDR1 SGHNT, CDR2 YYREEE (reference sequence). DNA for the CDR3: TGTGCCAGCAGCTTGGGGGGACTAGCATCGTCTTTATCCACAGATACGCAGTATTTT. Its protein product is CASSLGGLASSLSTDTQYF. Based on the CDR3 plus reference TRBV5-4 and TRBJ2-3, the full variable domain is ETGVTQSPTHLIKTRGQQVTLRCSSQSGHNTVSWYQQALGQGPQFIFQYYREEENGRGNFPPRFSGLQFPNYSSELNVNALELDDSALYLCASSLGGLASSLSTDTQYFGPGTRLTVL.

This clone was counted a single time. The rearrangement joins TRBV30 to TRBJ1-1; D remains ambiguous. The CDR3 covers 12 residues. Germline lookup yields CDR1 GTSNPN and CDR2 SVGIG (reference sequence). V lost 3 bases and J 1 base, leaving 6 bases between the germline ends. The CDR3 DNA reads as TGTGCCTGGAGCCTGGGGAACACTGAAGCTTTCTTT. Its protein product is CAWSLGNTEAFF.

This chain connects TRBV6-5 to TRBJ2-7; D gene unclear. Germline CDR1 reads MNHEY; CDR2 reads SVGAGI. The CDR3 length is 11 residues. The ends were cut back, 6 bases at V and 5 bases at J, with 8 bases in the middle. The CDR3 is CASRKGDEQYF. In DNA form, the CDR3 reads TGTGCCAGCAGGAAGGGCGACGAGCAGTACTTC.